Included here is one T cell receptor (beta chain) sequence, with context. The antigen is unknown. This CDR3 is built from 17 residues. In germline, CDR1 is MDHEN, CDR2 SYDVKM. Germline trimming cut 3 bases from V and 0 bases from J; bases unmatched to any gene: 10. This record comes from a study of T cell responses to AZD1222 COVID-19 vaccine. Points from the study as a whole: Once two AZD1222 doses were given, Spike-specific TCR breadth and depth went up. White British people made up most donors, females outnumbered males, and clonal diversity was possibly underestimated.

Repertoires were generated with immunoSEQ multiplex PCR, while TCRdb's copy carries only in-frame clones and drops some. The table records 95,000 to 130,000 clones, about 88% of them present only once. The specimen was peripheral blood, collected on day 0 of AZD1222 vaccination. The chain recombines TRBV28 with TRBJ1-1; TRBD1 matches 7 bases. This receptor was taken from an adult in good health. CDR3 residues: CASSLRRGRYMNTEAFF. The DNA for the CDR3 is TGTGCCAGCAGTTTGAGGAGGGGGCGGTACATGAACACTGAAGCTTTCTTT.